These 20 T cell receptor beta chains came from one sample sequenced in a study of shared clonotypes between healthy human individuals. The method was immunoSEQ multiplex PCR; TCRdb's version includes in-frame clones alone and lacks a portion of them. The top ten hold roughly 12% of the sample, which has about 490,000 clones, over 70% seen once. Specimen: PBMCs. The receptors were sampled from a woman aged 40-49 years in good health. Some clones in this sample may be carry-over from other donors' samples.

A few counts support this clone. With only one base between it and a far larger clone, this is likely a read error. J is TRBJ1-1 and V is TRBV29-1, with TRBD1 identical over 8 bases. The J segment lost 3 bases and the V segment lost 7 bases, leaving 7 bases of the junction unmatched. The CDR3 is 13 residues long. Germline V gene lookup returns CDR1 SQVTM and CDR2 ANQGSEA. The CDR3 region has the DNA TGCAGCGCAGGACAGGGAATGGACACTGAAGCTTTCTTT. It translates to CSAGQGMDTEAFF. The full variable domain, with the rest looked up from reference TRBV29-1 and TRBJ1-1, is SAVISQKPSRDICQRGTSLTIQCQVDSQVTMMFWYRQQPGQSLTLIATANQGSEATYESGFVIDKFPISRPNLTFSTLTVSNMSPEDSSIYLCSAGQGMDTEAFFGQGTRLTVV.

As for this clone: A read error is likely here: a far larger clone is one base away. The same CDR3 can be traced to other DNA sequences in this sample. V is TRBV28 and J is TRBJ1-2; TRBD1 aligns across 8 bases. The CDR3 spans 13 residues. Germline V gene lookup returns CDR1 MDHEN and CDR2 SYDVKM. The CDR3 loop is CASSFRGRGGYTF. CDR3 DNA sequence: TGTGCCAGCAGTTTCAGGGGGCGGGGAGGCTACACATTC.

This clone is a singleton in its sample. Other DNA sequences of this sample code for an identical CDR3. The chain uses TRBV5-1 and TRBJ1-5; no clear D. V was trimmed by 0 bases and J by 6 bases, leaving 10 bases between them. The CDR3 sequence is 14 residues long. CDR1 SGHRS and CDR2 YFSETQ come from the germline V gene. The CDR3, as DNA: TGCGCCAGCAGCTTGGTCGGGGAAGGTCAGCCCCAGCATTTT. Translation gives CASSLVGEGQPQHF.

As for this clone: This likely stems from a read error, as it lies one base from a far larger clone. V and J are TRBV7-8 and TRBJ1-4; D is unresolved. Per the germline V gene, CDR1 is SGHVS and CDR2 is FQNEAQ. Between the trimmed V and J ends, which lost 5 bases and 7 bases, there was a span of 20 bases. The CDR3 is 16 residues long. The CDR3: CASSPERAGSIEKLFF. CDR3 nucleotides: TGTGCCAGCAGCCCCGAGAGAGCGGGGAGTATTGAAAAACTGTTTTTT.

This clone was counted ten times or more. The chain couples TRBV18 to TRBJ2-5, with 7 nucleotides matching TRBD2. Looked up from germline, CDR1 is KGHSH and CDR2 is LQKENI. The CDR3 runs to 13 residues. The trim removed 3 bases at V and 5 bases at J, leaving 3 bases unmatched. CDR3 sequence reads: CASSPGGDETQYF. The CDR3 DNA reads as TGTGCCAGCTCACCGGGAGGGGACGAGACCCAGTACTTC.

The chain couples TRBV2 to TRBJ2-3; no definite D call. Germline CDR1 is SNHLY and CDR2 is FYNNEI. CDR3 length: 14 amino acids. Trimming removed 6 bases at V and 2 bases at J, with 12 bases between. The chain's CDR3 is CASSPVRNTDTQYF. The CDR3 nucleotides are TGTGCCAGCAGCCCTGTTAGAAACACAGATACGCAGTATTTT.

The CDR3 DNA sequence: TGTGCCAGCAGTCGTGGACGAGTCAATCAGCCCCAGCATTTT. Translation: CASSRGRVNQPQHF. The chain combines TRBV6-5 with TRBJ1-5; unclear D gene. Between the trimmed V and J ends, which lost 5 bases and 3 bases, there was a span of 11 bases. From germline, CDR1 is MNHEY and CDR2 SVGAGI. CDR3 length: 14 amino acids.

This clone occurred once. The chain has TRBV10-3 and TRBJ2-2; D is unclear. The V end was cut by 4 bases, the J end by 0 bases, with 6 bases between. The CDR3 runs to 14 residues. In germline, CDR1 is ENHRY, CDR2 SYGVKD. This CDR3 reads CAISANSNTGELFF. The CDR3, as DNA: TGTGCCATCAGTGCAAATTCGAACACCGGGGAGCTGTTTTTT.

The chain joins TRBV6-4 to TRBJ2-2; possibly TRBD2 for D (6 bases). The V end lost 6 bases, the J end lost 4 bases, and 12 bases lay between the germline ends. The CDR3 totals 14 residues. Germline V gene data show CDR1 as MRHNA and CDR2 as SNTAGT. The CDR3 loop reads CASRREEGTGELFF. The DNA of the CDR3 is TGTGCCAGCAGGAGGGAGGAGGGCACCGGGGAGCTGTTTTTT.

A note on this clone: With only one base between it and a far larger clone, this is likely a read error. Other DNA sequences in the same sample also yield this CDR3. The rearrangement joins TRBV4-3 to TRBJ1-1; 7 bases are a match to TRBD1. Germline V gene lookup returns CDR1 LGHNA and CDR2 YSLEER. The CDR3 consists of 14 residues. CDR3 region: CASSQLGTEREALF. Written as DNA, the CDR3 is TGCGCCAGCAGCCAACTCGGGACAGAGCGTGAAGCTCTCTTT.

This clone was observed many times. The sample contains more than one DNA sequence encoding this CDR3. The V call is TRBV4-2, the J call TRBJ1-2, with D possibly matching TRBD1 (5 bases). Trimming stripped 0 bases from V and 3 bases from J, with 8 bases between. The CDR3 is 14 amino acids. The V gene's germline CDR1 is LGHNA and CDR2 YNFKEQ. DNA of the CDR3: TGTGCCAGCAGCCAAGAAGGGGCCCACTATGGCTACACCTTC. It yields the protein CASSQEGAHYGYTF.

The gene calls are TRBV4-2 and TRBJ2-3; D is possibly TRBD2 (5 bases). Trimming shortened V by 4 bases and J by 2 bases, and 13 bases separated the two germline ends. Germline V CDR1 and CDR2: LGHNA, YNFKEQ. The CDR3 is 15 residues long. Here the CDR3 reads CASSREEAHTDTQYF. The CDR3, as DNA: TGTGCCAGCAGCCGTGAGGAGGCACACACAGATACGCAGTATTTT.

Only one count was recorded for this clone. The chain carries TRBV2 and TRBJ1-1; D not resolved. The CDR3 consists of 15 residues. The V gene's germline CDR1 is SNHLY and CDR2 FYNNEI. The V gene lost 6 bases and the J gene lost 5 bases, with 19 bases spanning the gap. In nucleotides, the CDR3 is TGTGCCAGCAGACGCACGACCGGACTAAGTACTGAAGCTTTCTTT. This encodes CASRRTTGLSTEAFF.

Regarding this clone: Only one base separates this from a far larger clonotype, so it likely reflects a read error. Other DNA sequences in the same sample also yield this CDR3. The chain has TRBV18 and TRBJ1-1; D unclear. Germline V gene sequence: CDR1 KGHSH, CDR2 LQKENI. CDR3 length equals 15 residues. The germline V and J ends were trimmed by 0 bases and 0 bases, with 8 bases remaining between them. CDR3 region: CASSPPGDLNTEAFF. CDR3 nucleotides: TGTGCCAGCTCACCACCTGGGGATCTGAACACTGAAGCTTTCTTT.

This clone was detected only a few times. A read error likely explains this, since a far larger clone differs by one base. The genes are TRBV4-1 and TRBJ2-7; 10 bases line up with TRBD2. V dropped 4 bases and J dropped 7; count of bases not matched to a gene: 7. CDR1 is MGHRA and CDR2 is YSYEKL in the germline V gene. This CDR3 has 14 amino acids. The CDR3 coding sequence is TGCGCCAGCAGCCCCTGGGTAGCGGGAGGTGAGCAGTACTTC. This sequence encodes CASSPWVAGGEQYF.

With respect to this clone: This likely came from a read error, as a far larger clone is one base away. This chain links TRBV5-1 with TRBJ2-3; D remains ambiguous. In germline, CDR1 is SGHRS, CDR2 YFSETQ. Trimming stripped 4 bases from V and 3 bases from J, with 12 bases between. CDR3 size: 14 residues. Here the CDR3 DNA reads TGCGCCAGCAGCACGATCCAACCAACAGATACGCAGTATTTT. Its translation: CASSTIQPTDTQYF.

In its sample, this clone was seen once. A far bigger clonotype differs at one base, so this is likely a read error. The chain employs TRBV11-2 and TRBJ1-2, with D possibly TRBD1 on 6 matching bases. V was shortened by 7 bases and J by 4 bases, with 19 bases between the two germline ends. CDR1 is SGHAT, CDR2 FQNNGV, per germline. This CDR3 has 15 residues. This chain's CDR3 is CASTPFAGASYGYTF. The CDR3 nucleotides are TGTGCCAGCACCCCTTTCGCAGGGGCGAGCTATGGCTACACCTTC.

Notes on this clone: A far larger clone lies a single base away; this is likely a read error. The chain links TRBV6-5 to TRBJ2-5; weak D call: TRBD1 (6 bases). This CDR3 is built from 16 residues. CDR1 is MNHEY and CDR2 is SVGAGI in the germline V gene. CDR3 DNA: TGTACCAGCAGTTTTAAACAGGGTTCTGAGGAAGAGACCCAGTACTTC. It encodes CTSSFKQGSEEETQYF.

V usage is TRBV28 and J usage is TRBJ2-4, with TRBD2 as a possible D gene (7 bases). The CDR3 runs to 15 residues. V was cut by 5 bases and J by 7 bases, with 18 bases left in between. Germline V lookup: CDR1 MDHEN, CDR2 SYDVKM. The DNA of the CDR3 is TGTGCCAGCAGTCGGGACACGGGACTAACGAACATTCAGTACTTC. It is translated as CASSRDTGLTNIQYF.

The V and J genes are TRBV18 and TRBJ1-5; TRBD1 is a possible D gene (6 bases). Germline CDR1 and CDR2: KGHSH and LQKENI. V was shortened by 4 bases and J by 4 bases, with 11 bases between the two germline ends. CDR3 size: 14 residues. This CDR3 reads CASSQDSSNQPQHF. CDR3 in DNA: TGTGCCAGCTCACAGGACAGTTCGAATCAGCCCCAGCATTTT.